Listed below are T cell receptor beta chains from one sample, sequenced in a study of brain T cells in children with intractable seizures. Method: immunoSEQ multiplex PCR; TCRdb's copy keeps in-frame clones and lacks some. The profile shows 70,000 to 90,000 clones, about 92% of them singletons. Sequences were derived from peripheral blood, sampled at surgery. The receptors were gathered from a boy younger than two with tuberous sclerosis and intractable seizures. Both conserved end residues are part of each CDR3. D genes are given only for firm matches. Size is stated for part of the rows, as once, few or many counts, or as a class when the clone is expanded.

V	J	size	D	CDR3	DNA
TRBV30	TRBJ1-5	NA	NA	CAWSVQTEDQPQHF	TGTGCCTGGAGTGTACAGACGGAAGATCAGCCCCAGCATTTT
TRBV28	TRBJ2-3	NA	TRBD2	CATLRLAASTDTQYF	TGTGCCACCCTTAGACTAGCTGCTAGCACAGATACGCAGTATTTT
TRBV6-5	TRBJ1-1	NA	TRBD1	CASSSWTGLDTEAFF	TGTGCCAGCAGTTCTTGGACAGGGTTAGACACTGAAGCTTTCTTT
TRBV11-3	TRBJ1-6	NA	NA	CASSLRQRSSPLHF	TGTGCCAGCAGCTTAAGACAGAGGTCTTCACCCCTCCACTTT
TRBV5-1	TRBJ2-5	NA	TRBD2	CASSLFSGLAGGETQYF	TGCGCCAGCAGCTTGTTCTCCGGACTAGCGGGAGGAGAGACCCAGTACTTC
TRBV14	TRBJ2-1	NA	TRBD2	CASSPRTSGGNEQFF	TGTGCCAGCAGCCCGCGGACTAGCGGGGGTAATGAGCAGTTCTTC
TRBV28	TRBJ2-7	NA	NA	CASSLRESYEQYF	TGTGCCAGCAGTTTACGAGAGTCCTACGAGCAGTACTTC
TRBV19	TRBJ1-5	NA	TRBD1	CASKQGPGQPQHF	TGTGCCAGTAAACAGGGGCCGGGTCAGCCCCAGCATTTT
TRBV27	TRBJ2-3	once	TRBD2	CASSLGGAGGQGTQYF	TGTGCCAGCAGTTTAGGGGGGGCGGGGGGGCAGGGGACGCAGTATTTT
TRBV10-3	TRBJ1-3	few	TRBD1	CACEDRGNTIYF	TGTGCCTGTGAGGACAGGGGAAACACCATATATTTT
TRBV2	TRBJ2-7	NA	TRBD2	CASSEARASGPYEQYF	TGTGCCAGCAGTGAAGCGCGGGCTAGCGGACCCTACGAGCAGTACTTC
TRBV7-9	TRBJ2-3	NA	NA	CASSFDDTQYF	TGTGCCAGCAGCTTCGACGATACGCAGTATTTT
TRBV5-1	TRBJ2-2	NA	NA	CASSLSRTTGELFF	TGCGCCAGCAGCTTGTCCAGGACCACCGGGGAGCTGTTTTTT
TRBV3-1/TRBV3-2	TRBJ2-7	NA	NA	CASSPLKVLVGDEQYF	TGTGCCAGCAGCCCCTTGAAGGTTTTAGTCGGCGACGAGCAGTACTTC
TRBV2	TRBJ1-2	NA	NA	CASIVPGANYGYTF	TGTGCCAGCATAGTTCCGGGGGCGAACTATGGCTACACCTTC
TRBV7-7	TRBJ2-1	few	NA	CASSLDSYNEQFF	TGTGCTAGCAGCTTAGACTCCTACAATGAGCAGTTCTTC
TRBV4-1	TRBJ2-3	once	TRBD2	CASSQDPSGVLDTQYF	TGCGCCAGCAGCCAAGATCCTAGCGGGGTACTGGATACGCAGTATTTT
TRBV30	TRBJ2-3	once	NA	CAWSVVEDTQYF	TGTGCCTGGAGTGTAGTCGAGGATACGCAGTATTTT
TRBV11-2	TRBJ2-2	NA	NA	CASSLDRRVDTGELFF	TGTGCCAGCAGCTTAGATCGCCGGGTGGACACCGGGGAGCTGTTTTTT
TRBV3-1/TRBV3-2	TRBJ2-2	NA	NA	CASSQPRTGELFF	TGTGCCAGCAGCCAGCCGAGAACCGGGGAGCTGTTTTTT
TRBV3-1/TRBV3-2	TRBJ1-2	NA	TRBD1	CASSHATGVYYGYTF	TGTGCCAGCAGCCACGCTACAGGGGTTTACTATGGCTACACCTTC
TRBV3-1/TRBV3-2	TRBJ1-1	NA	TRBD1	CASSRTGTGNTEAFF	TGTGCCAGCAGCCGCACCGGGACAGGGAACACTGAAGCTTTCTTT
TRBV30	TRBJ2-5	NA	NA	CAWSVAFRERETQYF	TGTGCCTGGAGTGTGGCCTTTCGGGAGCGGGAGACCCAGTACTTC
TRBV18	TRBJ1-3	NA	TRBD1	CASSPPGTEGNTIYF	TGTGCCAGCTCACCGCCCGGGACAGAAGGAAACACCATATATTTT
TRBV7-8	TRBJ2-7	NA	NA	CASSLVARYEQYF	TGTGCCAGCAGCTTAGTAGCGCGTTACGAGCAGTACTTC
TRBV11-3	TRBJ2-2	NA	NA	CASSLESSGYTGELFF	TGTGCCAGCAGCTTAGAATCATCGGGGTACACCGGGGAGCTGTTTTTT
TRBV6-5	TRBJ1-6	few	TRBD1	CASSYSKTGVSPLHF	TGTGCCAGCAGTTACTCGAAAACAGGGGTTTCACCCCTCCACTTT